This entry features one TCR beta chain sequence. Antigen unknown. This entry is derived from a study of response to subunit inactivated influenza vaccine. Broader study findings: Authors suggested few new T cells are recruited by each seasonal influenza vaccination.

TCRdb analysed the RT-PCR reads with MiXCR anew, one entry per CDR3 protein. Of about 300,000 distinct CDR3 sequences in the sample, roughly 20% were seen once. CDR3 length: 12 residues. Germline V gene lookup returns CDR1 MNHNY and CDR2 SVGAGI (reference sequence). Trimming removed 2 bases at V and 9 bases at J, with 8 bases between. The specimen comprised PBMCs from blood, sampled approximately 20 months after vaccination. This TCR derives from a man between 50 and 75 years old who received an inactivated influenza vaccine. The chain employs TRBV6-6 and TRBJ2-1; D might be TRBD2 (5 bases). CDR3 amino acids: CASSYPEGEQFF. The DNA of the CDR3 is TGTGCCAGCAGTTACCCTGAGGGTGAGCAGTTCTTC.